These 10 T cell receptor beta chains came from one sample sequenced in a study of T cell changes during pregnancy in multiple sclerosis. Sequenced by immunoSEQ multiplex PCR; TCRdb stores in-frame clones only, minus some. Of roughly 80,000 clones listed, roughly 94% are singletons. The sample in question was peripheral blood, obtained before pregnancy. These receptors all stem from a female donor with multiple sclerosis, enrolled in a pregnancy study.

The gene calls are TRBV2 and TRBJ2-2, with TRBD2 matching 9 bases. J gave up 2 bases and V 2 bases, and 12 bases lay outside the gene matches. Germline V CDR1 and CDR2: SNHLY, FYNNEI. CDR3 length: 19 residues. The CDR3 region is CASSERGSGRMGNTGELFF. CDR3 sequence (DNA): TGTGCCAGCAGTGAACGAGGTAGCGGGAGAATGGGAAACACCGGGGAGCTGTTTTTT.

The chain carries TRBV4-1 and TRBJ2-7, with TRBD2 matching over 9 bases. Germline values: CDR1 MGHRA, CDR2 YSYEKL. The V gene end was trimmed by 6 bases and the J gene end by 2 bases; junction bases not matched to a gene: 11. The CDR3 length is 16 residues. The CDR3 region is CASSVLTSGRTYEQYF. In nucleotides, the CDR3 is TGCGCCAGCAGTGTGTTGACTAGCGGCAGGACCTACGAGCAGTACTTC.

The chain employs TRBV2 and TRBJ2-1; 10 nucleotides match TRBD2. Germline V gives CDR1 SNHLY, CDR2 FYNNEI. This CDR3 contains 16 residues. J lost 7 bases, V lost 3 bases, and 9 bases had no gene match. The CDR3 loop is CASSETASGSLNEQFF. As DNA, the CDR3 is TGTGCCAGCAGTGAGACGGCTAGCGGGAGTTTAAATGAGCAGTTCTTC. Full variable domain (missing parts from reference TRBV2 and TRBJ2-1): EPEVTQTPSHQVTQMGQEVILRCVPISNHLYFYWYRQILGQKVEFLVSFYNNEISEKSEIFDDQFSVERPDGSNFTLKIRSTKLEDSAMYFCASSETASGSLNEQFFGPGTRLTVL.

CDR3 loop: CASSLVGVTEAFF. DNA for the CDR3: TGCGCCAGCAGCTTGGTAGGGGTCACTGAAGCTTTCTTT. V usage is TRBV5-1 and J usage is TRBJ1-1, with D maybe TRBD1 (5 bases). The germline gives CDR1 SGHRS, CDR2 YFSETQ. V lost 0 bases and J 4 bases, leaving 7 bases between the germline ends. The CDR3 is 13 residues long.

This clone was detected once. The V call is TRBV7-9, the J call TRBJ2-1; 10 bases match TRBD2. The V gene end was trimmed by 2 bases and the J gene end by 2 bases; junction bases not matched to a gene: 0. The CDR3 sequence is 15 residues long. Germline lookup yields CDR1 SEHNR and CDR2 FQNEAQ (reference sequence). Here the CDR3 DNA reads TGTGCCAGCAGCTTAAGCGGGAGGGCCTACAATGAGCAGTTCTTC. Its translation is CASSLSGRAYNEQFF.

This rearrangement joins TRBV28 to TRBJ2-7, with a tentative D call TRBD1 (6 bases). The CDR3 length is 13 residues. V shed 5 bases and J shed 7 bases, with 15 bases lying between them. Germline V gene lookup returns CDR1 MDHEN and CDR2 SYDVKM. The CDR3 bases are TGTGCCAGCAGTCGCTGGGGGCGGTGGGAGCAGTACTTC. This encodes CASSRWGRWEQYF.

The V gene is TRBV14, the J gene TRBJ2-7; the match to TRBD1 covers 9 bases. V lost 4 bases and J lost 7; bases outside the gene matches: 11. Germline V gene sequence: CDR1 SGHDN, CDR2 FVKESK. CDR3 length: 15 residues. The CDR3 is CASSLSGQGTGEQYF. In DNA form, the CDR3 reads TGTGCCAGCAGCCTCTCAGGACAGGGGACGGGAGAGCAGTACTTC.

The rearrangement joins TRBV29-1 to TRBJ2-3; 7 bases map to TRBD2. V lost 1 base to trimming and J lost 5 bases; unmatched junction nucleotides: 3. CDR3 length: 13 amino acids. The germline gives CDR1 SQVTM, CDR2 ANQGSEA. The CDR3 region has the DNA TGCAGCGTTGAAGGGCTAGCGGTAGATACGCAGTATTTT. It codes for CSVEGLAVDTQYF.

The V gene is TRBV5-1, the J gene TRBJ2-1; D is ambiguous. The V end was cut by 2 bases, the J end by 1 base, with 13 bases between. CDR1 is SGHRS, CDR2 YFSETQ, per germline. The CDR3 totals 16 residues. The CDR3 DNA reads TGCGCCAGCAGCTTTAAAGAGGTTCAGTCCTACAATGAGCAGTTCTTC. It encodes CASSFKEVQSYNEQFF.

This clone was seen at least ten times. This sequence joins TRBV5-1 and TRBJ2-1; no firm D call. CDR1 and CDR2 (germline): SGHRS, YFSETQ. The CDR3 spans 15 residues. V lost 0 bases and J lost 7, with 14 bases in between. For the CDR3, the DNA is TGCGCCAGCAGCTTGGTTGCAGTTCACAGTAATGAGCAGTTCTTC. Its protein product is CASSLVAVHSNEQFF. Together with reference TRBV5-1 and TRBJ2-1, the CDR3 gives the full variable domain: KAGVTQTPRYLIKTRGQQVTLSCSPISGHRSVSWYQQTPGQGLQFLFEYFSETQRNKGNFPGRFSGRQFSNSRSEMNVSTLELGDSALYLCASSLVAVHSNEQFFGPGTRLTVL.